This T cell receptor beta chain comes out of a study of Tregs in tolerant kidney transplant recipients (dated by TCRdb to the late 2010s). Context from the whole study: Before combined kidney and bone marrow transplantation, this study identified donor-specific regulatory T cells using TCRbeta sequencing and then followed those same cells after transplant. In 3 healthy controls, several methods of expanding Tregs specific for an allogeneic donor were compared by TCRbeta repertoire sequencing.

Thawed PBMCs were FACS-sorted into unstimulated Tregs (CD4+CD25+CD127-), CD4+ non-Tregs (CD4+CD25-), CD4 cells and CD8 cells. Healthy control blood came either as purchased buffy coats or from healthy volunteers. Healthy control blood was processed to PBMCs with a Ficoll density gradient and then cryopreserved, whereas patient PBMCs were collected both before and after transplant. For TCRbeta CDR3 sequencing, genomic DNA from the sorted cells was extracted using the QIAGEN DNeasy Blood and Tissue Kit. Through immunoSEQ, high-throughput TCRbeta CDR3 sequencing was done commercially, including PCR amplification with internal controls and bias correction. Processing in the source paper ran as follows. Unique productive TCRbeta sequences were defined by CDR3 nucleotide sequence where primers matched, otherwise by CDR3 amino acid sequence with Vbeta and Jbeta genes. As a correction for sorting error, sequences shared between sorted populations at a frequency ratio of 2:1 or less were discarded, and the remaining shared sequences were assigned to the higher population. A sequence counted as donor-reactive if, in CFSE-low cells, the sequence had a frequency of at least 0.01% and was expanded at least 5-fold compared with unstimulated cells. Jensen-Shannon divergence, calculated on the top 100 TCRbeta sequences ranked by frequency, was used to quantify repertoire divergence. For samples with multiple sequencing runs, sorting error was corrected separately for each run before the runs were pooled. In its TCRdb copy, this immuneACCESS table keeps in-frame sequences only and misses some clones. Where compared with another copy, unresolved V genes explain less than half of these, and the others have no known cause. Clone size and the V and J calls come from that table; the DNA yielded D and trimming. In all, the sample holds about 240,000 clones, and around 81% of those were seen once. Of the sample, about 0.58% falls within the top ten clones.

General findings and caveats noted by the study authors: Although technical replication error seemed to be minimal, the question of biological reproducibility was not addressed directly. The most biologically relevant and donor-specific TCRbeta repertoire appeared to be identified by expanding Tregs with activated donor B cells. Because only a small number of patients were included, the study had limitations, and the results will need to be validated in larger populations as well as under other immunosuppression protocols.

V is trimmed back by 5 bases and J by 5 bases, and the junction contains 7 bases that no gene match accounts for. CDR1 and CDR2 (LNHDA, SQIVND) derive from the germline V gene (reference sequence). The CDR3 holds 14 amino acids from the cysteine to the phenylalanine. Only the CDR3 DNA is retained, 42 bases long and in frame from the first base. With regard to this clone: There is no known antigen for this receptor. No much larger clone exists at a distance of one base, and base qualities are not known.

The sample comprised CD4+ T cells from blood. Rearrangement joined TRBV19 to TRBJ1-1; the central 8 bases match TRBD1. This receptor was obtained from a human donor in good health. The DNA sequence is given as TGTGCCAGTAGTCAACAGGGGGGGAGGACTGAAGCTTTCTTT. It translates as CASSQQGGRTEAFF.